The sequence of this T cell receptor beta chain was determined in a study of blood T cell repertoires in COVID-19. Per germline, CDR1 SGHTA and CDR2 FQGNSA. Trimming took 5 bases from V and 5 from J; bases not matched to a gene: 3. The CDR3 sequence is 13 residues long. Assay used: immunoSEQ multiplex PCR; TCRdb lists only in-frame clones, some missing. The table has 65,000 or so clones, around 84% seen once. Source material: peripheral blood. The receptor was derived from a man aged 45-65 years with active COVID-19. The chain joins TRBV7-2 to TRBJ2-1; the match to TRBD1 covers 7 bases. As DNA, the CDR3 is TGTGCCAGCAGCACCGACAGGGACAATGAGCAGTTCTTC. Amino acid sequence: CASSTDRDNEQFF.